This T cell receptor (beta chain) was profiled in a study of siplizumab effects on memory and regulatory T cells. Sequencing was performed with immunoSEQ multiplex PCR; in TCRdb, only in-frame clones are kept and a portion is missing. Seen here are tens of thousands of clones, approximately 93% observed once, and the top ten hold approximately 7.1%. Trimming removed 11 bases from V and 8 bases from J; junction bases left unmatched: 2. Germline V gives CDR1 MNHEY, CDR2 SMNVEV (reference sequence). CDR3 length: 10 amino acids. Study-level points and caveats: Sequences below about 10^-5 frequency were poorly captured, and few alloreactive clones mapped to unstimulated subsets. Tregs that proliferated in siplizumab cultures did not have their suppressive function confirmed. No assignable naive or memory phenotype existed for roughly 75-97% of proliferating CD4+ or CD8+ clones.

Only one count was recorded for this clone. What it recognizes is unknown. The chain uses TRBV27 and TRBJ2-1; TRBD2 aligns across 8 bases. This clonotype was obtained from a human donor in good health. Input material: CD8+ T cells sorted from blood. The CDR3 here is CAAGGDEQFF. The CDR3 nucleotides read TGTGCCGCCGGGGGGGATGAGCAGTTCTTC.